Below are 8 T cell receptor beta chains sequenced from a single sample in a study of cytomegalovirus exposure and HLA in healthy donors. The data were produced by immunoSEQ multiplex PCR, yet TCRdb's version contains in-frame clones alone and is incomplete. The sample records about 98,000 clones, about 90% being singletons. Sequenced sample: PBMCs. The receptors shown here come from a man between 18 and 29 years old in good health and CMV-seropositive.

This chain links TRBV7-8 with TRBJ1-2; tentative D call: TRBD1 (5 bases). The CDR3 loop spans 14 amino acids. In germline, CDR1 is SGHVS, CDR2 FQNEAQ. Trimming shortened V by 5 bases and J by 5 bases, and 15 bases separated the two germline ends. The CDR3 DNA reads TGTGCCAGCAGCCCGGCGGGACGGGGATATGGCTACACCTTC. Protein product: CASSPAGRGYGYTF.

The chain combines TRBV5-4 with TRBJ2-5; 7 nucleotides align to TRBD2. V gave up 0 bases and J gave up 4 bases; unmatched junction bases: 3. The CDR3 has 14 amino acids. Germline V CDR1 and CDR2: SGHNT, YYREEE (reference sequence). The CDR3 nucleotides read TGTGCCAGCAGCTTGGAGGTAGCGGGAGAGACCCAGTACTTC. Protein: CASSLEVAGETQYF.

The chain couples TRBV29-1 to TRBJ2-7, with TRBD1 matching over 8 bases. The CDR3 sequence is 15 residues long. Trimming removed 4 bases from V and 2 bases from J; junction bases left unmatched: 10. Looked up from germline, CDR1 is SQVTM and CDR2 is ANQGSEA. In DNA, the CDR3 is TGCAGCGTTGCGGGACAGGACCAAAAACCCTACGAGCAGTACTTC. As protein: CSVAGQDQKPYEQYF.

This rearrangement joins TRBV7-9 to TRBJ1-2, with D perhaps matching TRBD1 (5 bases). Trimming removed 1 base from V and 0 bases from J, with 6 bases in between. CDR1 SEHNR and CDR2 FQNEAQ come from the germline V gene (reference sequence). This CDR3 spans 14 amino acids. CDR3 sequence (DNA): TGTGCCAGCAGCTTAGGGACATCTAACTATGGCTACACCTTC. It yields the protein CASSLGTSNYGYTF. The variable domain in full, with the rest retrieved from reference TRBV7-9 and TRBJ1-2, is DTGVSQNPRHKITKRGQNVTFRCDPISEHNRLYWYRQTLGQGPEFLTYFQNEAQLEKSRLLSDRFSAERPKGSFSTLEIQRTEQGDSAMYLCASSLGTSNYGYTFGSGTRLTVV.

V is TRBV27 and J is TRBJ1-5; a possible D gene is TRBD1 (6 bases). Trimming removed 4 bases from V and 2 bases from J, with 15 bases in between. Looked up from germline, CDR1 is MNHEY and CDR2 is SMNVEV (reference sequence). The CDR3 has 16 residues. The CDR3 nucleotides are TGTGCCAGCAGTTCCGCCGCGGGGGCTGGCAATCAGCCCCAGCATTTT. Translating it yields CASSSAAGAGNQPQHF.

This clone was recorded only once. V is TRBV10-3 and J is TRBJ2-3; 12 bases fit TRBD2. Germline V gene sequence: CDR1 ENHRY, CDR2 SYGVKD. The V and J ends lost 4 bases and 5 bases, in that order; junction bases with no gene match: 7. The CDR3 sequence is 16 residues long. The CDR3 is CAISALAGGIGDTQYF. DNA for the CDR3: TGTGCCATCAGTGCACTAGCGGGAGGTATCGGAGATACGCAGTATTTT.

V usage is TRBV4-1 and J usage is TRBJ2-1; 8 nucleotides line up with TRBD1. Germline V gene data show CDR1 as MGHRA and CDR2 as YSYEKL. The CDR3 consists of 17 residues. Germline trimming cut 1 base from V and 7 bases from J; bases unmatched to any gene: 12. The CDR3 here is CASSQVARPGGRNEQFF. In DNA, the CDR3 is TGCGCCAGCAGCCAAGTCGCTAGGCCAGGGGGCAGGAATGAGCAGTTCTTC.

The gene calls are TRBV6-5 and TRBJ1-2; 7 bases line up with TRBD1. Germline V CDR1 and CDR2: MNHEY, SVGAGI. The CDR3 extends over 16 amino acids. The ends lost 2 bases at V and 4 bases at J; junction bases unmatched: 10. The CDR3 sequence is CASSYGRDSLAYGYTF. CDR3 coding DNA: TGTGCCAGCAGTTACGGAAGGGACAGCTTAGCCTATGGCTACACCTTC.